The 10 T cell receptor beta chains given below trace back to one sample, sequenced in a study of Ad26.COV2.S vaccination and SARS-CoV-2 variants. Described treatment: about 20 received Ad26.COV2.S at low or high dose, single or two shots; five or six received placebo; per-sample allocation not given. Each sample was drawn 63 days after the first injection (of vaccine or placebo). The protocol was immunoSEQ multiplex PCR, while the TCRdb copy is restricted to in-frame clones and leaves out a portion. The sample has hundreds of thousands of clones; about 93% are singletons. This specimen was peripheral blood, taken in a trial of Ad26.COV2.S vaccine versus placebo. These receptors originate from a person between 18 and 65 years old who received the Ad26.COV2.S COVID-19 vaccine or a placebo.

This chain links TRBV10-1 with TRBJ1-1; no reliable D call. Germline CDR1 WNHNN, CDR2 SYGVQD (reference sequence). The CDR3 has 17 residues. Trimming took 3 bases from V and 2 from J, leaving 19 bases between them. DNA of the CDR3: TGCGCCAGCAGTGACGCCTACGACTTAACGGTCAACACTGAAGCTTTCTTT. Translating gives CASSDAYDLTVNTEAFF.

V usage is TRBV18 and J usage is TRBJ1-4; 7 bases fit TRBD1. The trim removed 3 bases at V and 7 bases at J, leaving 2 bases unmatched. Germline CDR1 reads KGHSH; CDR2 reads LQKENI. The CDR3 length is 13 residues. The CDR3 protein is CASSPGTAEKLFF. In DNA, the CDR3 is TGTGCCAGCTCACCCGGGACAGCTGAAAAACTGTTTTTT.

V and J are TRBV3-1 (or the pseudogene TRBV3-2) and TRBJ2-7, with D perhaps matching TRBD1 (5 bases). V was trimmed by 0 bases and J by 0 bases, leaving 15 bases between them. Germline-derived CDR1 and CDR2 are LGHDT and YNNKEL (reference sequence). This CDR3 contains 17 residues. The CDR3 spells CASSQDGQGPTSYEQYF. Here the CDR3 DNA reads TGTGCCAGCAGCCAAGACGGTCAGGGCCCAACCTCCTACGAGCAGTACTTC.

The CDR3 DNA is TGTGCCAGCAGTCCGTCCGGGGGTCCGGAGACCCAGTACTTC. Its protein is CASSPSGGPETQYF. V gene TRBV27 combines with J gene TRBJ2-5; D possibly corresponds to TRBD2 (6 bases). The CDR3 length is 14 residues. Looked up from germline, CDR1 is MNHEY and CDR2 is SMNVEV (reference sequence). Between the trimmed V and J ends, which lost 5 bases and 5 bases, there was a span of 15 bases.

The gene calls are TRBV28 and TRBJ1-5; D perhaps matches TRBD1 (5 bases). V shed 2 bases and J shed 1 base, with 12 bases lying between them. Germline CDR1 is MDHEN and CDR2 is SYDVKM. The CDR3 loop spans 16 amino acids. The CDR3 loop reads CASSLVVGHSNQPQHF. DNA for the CDR3: TGTGCCAGCAGTTTAGTTGTTGGACACAGCAATCAGCCCCAGCATTTT.

V and J are TRBV29-1 and TRBJ1-2, with D hard to call. Trimming stripped 3 bases from V and 6 bases from J, with 14 bases between. The CDR3 loop spans 13 amino acids. Germline CDR1 and CDR2: SQVTM and ANQGSEA. The CDR3 nucleotides read TGCAGCGTTGATCCTCCAGGTGACCATGGCTACACCTTC. It codes for CSVDPPGDHGYTF.

The chain couples TRBV7-6 to TRBJ2-7; the match to TRBD1 covers 7 bases. This CDR3 spans 15 amino acids. Germline CDR1 SGHVS, CDR2 FNYEAQ. The V segment lost 2 bases and the J segment 4 bases; nucleotides outside the gene matches: 8. The CDR3 reads CASSLRSGGDYEQYF. In DNA form, the CDR3 reads TGTGCCAGCAGCTTAAGGTCAGGGGGTGATTACGAGCAGTACTTC.

This clone has just one count. This chain connects TRBV4-3 to TRBJ2-2; the match to TRBD2 covers 9 bases. In germline, CDR1 is LGHNA, CDR2 YSLEER. CDR3 size: 16 residues. The trim removed 1 base at V and 6 bases at J, leaving 6 bases unmatched. CDR3 DNA sequence: TGCGCCAGCAGCCAAGCTGGCGGGAGGGTGGCCGGGGAGCTGTTTTTT. This sequence encodes CASSQAGGRVAGELFF.

The chain joins TRBV29-1 to TRBJ1-1; D perhaps matches TRBD1 (5 bases). Germline CDR1 reads SQVTM; CDR2 reads ANQGSEA. This CDR3 region has 12 residues. Trimming stripped 5 bases from V and 2 bases from J, with 9 bases between. CDR3 amino acids: CSVPGGNTEAFF. In nucleotides, the CDR3 is TGCAGCGTTCCTGGGGGTAACACTGAAGCTTTCTTT.

The gene calls are TRBV10-3 and TRBJ1-3; possibly TRBD1 for D (5 bases). Deletions cut 0 bases from V and 4 bases from J, with 7 bases between. The V gene's germline CDR1 is ENHRY and CDR2 SYGVKD. This CDR3 is 14 amino acids long. The CDR3: CAISESGPGNTIYF. The CDR3 DNA is TGTGCCATCAGTGAGTCGGGACCAGGAAACACCATATATTTT.